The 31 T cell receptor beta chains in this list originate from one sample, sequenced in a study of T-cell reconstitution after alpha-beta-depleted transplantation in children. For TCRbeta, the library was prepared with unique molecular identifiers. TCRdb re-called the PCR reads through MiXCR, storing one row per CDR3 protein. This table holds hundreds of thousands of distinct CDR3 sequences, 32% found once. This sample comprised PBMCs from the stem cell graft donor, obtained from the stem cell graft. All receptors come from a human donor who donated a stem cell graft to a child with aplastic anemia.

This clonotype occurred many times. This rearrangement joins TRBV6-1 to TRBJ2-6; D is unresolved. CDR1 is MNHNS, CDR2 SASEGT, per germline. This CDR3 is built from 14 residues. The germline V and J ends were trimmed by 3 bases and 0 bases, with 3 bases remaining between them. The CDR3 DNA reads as TGTGCCAGCAGTGATTTCTCTGGGGCCAACGTCCTGACTTTC. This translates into CASSDFSGANVLTF.

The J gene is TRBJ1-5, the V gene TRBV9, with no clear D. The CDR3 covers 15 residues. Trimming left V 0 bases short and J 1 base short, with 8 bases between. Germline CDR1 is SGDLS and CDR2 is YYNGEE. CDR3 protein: CASSVGTTSNQPQHF. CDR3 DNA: TGTGCCAGCAGCGTAGGGACGACCAGCAATCAGCCCCAGCATTTT.

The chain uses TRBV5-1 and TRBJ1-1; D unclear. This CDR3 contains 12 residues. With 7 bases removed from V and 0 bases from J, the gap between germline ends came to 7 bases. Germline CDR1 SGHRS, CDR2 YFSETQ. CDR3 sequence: CASRAMNTEAFF. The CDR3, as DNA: TGCGCCAGCCGGGCCATGAACACTGAAGCTTTCTTT.

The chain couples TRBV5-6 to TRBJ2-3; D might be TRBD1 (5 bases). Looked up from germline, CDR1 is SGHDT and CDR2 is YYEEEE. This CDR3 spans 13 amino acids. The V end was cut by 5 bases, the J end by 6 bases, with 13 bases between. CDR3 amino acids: CASRPARVDTQYF. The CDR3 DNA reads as TGTGCCAGCAGACCGGCCAGGGTTGATACGCAGTATTTT. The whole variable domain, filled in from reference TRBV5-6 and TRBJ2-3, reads DAGVTQSPTHLIKTRGQQVTLRCSPKSGHDTVSWYQQALGQGPQFIFQYYEEEERQRGNFPDRFSGHQFPNYSSELNVNALLLGDSALYLCASRPARVDTQYFGPGTRLTVL.

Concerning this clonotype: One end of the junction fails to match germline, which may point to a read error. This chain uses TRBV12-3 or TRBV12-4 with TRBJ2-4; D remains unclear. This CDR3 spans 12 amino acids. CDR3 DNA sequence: TGTGCCAGCAGGGGGTCCAAAAACAGTCAGTACTTC. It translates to CASRGSKNSQYF.

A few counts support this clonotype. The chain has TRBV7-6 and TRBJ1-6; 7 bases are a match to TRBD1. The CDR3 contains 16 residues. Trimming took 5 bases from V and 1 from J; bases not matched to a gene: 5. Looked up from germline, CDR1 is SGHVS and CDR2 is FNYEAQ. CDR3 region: CASSGLQGSYNSPLHF. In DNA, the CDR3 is TGTGCCAGCAGCGGACTACAGGGGTCCTATAATTCACCCCTCCACTTT.

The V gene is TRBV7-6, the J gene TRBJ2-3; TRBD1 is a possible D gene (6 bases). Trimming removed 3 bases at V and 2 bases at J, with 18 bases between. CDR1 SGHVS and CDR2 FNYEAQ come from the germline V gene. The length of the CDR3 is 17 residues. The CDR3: CASSFKAPGAATDTQYF. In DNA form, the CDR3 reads TGTGCCAGCAGCTTCAAGGCCCCAGGGGCAGCCACAGATACGCAGTATTTT.

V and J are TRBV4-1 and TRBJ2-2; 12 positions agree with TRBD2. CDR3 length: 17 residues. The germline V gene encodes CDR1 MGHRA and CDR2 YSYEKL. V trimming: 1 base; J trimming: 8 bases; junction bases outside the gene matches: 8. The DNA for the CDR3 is TGCGCCAGCAGCCAAGTGGGACTAGCGGGCGCCTGGGGGGAGCTGTTTTTT. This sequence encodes CASSQVGLAGAWGELFF.

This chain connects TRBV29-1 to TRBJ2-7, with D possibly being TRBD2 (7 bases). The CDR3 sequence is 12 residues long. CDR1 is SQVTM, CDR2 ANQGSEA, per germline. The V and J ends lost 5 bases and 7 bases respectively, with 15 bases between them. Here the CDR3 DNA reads TGCAGCGTTAGTTCAAGGGGGGGGGAGCAGTACTTC. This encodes CSVSSRGGEQYF.

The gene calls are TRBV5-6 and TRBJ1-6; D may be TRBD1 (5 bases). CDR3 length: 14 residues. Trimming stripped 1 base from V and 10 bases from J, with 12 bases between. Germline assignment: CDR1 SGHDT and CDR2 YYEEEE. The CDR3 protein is CASSLMGGDSPLHF. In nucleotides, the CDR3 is TGTGCCAGCAGCTTGATGGGGGGAGACTCACCCCTCCACTTT.

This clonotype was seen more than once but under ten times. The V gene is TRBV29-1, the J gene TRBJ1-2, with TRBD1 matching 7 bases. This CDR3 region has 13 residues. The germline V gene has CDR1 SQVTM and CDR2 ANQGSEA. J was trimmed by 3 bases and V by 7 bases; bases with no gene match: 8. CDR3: CSGGTGDYYGYTF. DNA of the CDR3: TGCAGCGGGGGAACAGGGGATTACTATGGCTACACCTTC.

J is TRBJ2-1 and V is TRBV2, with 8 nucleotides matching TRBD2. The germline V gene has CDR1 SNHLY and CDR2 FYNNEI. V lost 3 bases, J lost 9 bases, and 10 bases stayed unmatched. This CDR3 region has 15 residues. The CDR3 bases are TGTGCCAGCAGTGATTTAGGAGCGGGAGTAGCTGAGCAGTTCTTC. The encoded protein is CASSDLGAGVAEQFF.

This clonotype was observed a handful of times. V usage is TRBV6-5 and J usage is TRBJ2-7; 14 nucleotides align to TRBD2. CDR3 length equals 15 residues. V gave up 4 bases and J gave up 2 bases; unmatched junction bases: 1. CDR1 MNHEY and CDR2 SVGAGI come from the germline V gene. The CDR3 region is CASSWTSGRPYEQYV. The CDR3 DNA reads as TGTGCCAGCAGTTGGACTAGCGGGAGGCCCTACGAGCAGTACGTC.

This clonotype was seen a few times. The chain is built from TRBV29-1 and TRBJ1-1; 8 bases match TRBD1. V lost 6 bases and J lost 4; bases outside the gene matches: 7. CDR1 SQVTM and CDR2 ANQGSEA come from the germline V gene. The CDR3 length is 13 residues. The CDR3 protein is CSVGQAKGTEAFF. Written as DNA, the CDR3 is TGCAGCGTGGGACAGGCTAAGGGCACTGAAGCTTTCTTT.

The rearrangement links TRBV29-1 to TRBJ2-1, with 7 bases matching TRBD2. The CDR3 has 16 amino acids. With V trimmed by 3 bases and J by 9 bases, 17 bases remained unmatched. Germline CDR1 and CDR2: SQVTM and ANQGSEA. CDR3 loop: CSVDAASGGLLLEQFF. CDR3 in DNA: TGCAGCGTTGATGCGGCTAGCGGTGGTTTACTTCTTGAGCAGTTCTTC.

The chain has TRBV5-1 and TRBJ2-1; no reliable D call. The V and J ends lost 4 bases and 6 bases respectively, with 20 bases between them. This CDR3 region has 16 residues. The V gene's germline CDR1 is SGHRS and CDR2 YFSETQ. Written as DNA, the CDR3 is TGCGCCAGCAGCACGCGAGGTTCGGATCGGTCCAATGAGCAGTTCTTC. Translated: CASSTRGSDRSNEQFF.

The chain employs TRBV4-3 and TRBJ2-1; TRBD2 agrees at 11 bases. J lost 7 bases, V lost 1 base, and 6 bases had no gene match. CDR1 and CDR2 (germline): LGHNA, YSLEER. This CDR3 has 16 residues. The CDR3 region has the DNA TGCGCCAGCAGCCAAGGGAGGCTAGCGGGGGGAAATGAGCAGTTCTTC. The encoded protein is CASSQGRLAGGNEQFF.

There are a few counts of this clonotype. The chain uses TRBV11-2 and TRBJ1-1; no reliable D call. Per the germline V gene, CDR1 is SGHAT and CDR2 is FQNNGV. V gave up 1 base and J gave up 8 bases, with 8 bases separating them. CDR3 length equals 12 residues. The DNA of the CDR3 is TGTGCCAGCAGCTTAGGGGCCAGGGAAGCTTTCTTT. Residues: CASSLGAREAFF.

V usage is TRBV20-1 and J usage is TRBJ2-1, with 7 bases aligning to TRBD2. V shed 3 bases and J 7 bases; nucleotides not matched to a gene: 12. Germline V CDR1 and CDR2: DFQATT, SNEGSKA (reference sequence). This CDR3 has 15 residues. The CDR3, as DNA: TGCAGTGCTAGCGACTACCGGGAGGCCTTAAATGAGCAGTTCTTC. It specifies CSASDYREALNEQFF.

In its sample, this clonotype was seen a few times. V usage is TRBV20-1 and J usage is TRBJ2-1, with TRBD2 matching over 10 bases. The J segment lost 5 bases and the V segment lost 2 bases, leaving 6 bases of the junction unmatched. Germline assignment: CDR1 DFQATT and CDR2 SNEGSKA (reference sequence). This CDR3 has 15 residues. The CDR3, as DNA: TGCAGTGCTAGATCGGGACTAGCGCTAAACAATGAGCAGTTCTTC. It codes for CSARSGLALNNEQFF.

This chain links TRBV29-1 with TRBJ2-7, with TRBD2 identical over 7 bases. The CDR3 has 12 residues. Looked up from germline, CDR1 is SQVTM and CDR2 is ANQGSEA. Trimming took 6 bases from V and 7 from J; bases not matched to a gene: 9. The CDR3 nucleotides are TGCAGCGTCCGACTAGCTTTCCGGGAGCAGTACTTC. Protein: CSVRLAFREQYF.

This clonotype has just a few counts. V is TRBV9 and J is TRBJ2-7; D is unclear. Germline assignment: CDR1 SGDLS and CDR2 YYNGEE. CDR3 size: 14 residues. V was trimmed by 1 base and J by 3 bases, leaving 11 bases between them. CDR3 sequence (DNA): TGTGCCAGCAGCGTATCCCTTTTGAGCTACGAGCAGTACTTC. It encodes CASSVSLLSYEQYF.

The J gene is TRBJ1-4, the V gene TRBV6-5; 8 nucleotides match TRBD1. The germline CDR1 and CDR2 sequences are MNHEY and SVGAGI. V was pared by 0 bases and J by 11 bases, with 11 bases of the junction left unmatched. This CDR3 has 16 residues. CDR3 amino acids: CASSYSKQGAQGKLFF. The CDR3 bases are TGTGCCAGCAGTTACTCGAAGCAGGGGGCGCAGGGGAAACTGTTTTTT.

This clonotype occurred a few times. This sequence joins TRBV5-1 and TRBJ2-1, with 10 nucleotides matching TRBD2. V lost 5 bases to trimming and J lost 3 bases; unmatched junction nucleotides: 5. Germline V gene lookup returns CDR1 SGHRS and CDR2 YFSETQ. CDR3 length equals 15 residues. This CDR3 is CASRRGLANYNEQFF. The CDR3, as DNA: TGCGCCAGCAGAAGGGGACTAGCGAACTACAATGAGCAGTTCTTC.

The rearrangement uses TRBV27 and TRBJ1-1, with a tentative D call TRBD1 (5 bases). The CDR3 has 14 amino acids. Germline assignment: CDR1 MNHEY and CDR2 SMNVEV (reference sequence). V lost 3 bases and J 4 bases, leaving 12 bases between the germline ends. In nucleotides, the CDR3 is TGTGCCAGCAGTTTGGATGGGGGGAGCACTGAAGCTTTCTTT. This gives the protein CASSLDGGSTEAFF.

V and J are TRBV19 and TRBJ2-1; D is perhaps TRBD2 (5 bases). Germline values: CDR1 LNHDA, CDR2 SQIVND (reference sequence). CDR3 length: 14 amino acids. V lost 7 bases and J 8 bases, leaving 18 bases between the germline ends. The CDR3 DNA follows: TGTGCCAGTATCAGCCGGAGGCAGGTCCATGAGCAGTTCTTC. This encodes CASISRRQVHEQFF.

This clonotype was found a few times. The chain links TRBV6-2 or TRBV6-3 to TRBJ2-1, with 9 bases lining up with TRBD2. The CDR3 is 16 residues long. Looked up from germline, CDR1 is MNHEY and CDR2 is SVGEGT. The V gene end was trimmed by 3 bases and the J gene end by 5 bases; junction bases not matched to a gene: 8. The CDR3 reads CASSYWASGNHNEQFF. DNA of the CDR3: TGTGCCAGCAGTTATTGGGCTAGCGGGAATCACAATGAGCAGTTCTTC.

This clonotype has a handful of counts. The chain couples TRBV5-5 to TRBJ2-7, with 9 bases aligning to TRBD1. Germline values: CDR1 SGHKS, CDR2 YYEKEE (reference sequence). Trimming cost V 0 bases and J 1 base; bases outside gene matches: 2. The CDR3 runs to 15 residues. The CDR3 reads CASSLETGGSYEQYV. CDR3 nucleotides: TGTGCCAGCAGCTTGGAGACAGGGGGATCCTACGAGCAGTACGTC.

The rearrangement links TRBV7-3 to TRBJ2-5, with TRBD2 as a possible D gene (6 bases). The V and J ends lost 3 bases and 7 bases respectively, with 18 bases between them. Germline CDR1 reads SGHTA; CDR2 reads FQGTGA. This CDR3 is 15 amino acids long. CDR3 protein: CASSLQGGSLGTQYF. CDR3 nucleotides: TGTGCCAGCAGCTTGCAGGGAGGTTCCTTGGGGACCCAGTACTTC.

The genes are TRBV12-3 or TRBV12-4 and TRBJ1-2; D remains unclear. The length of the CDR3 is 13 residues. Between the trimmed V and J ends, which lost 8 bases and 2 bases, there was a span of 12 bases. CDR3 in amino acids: CASGPSLNYGYTF. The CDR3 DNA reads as TGTGCCAGCGGACCCTCTCTAAACTATGGCTACACCTTC.

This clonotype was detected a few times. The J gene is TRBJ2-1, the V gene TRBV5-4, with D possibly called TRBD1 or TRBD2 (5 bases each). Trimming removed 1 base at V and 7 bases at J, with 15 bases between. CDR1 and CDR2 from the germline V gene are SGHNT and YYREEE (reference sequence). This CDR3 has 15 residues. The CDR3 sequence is CASSLPGTPGNEQFF. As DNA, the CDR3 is TGTGCCAGCAGCTTGCCCGGGACCCCGGGGAATGAGCAGTTCTTC.